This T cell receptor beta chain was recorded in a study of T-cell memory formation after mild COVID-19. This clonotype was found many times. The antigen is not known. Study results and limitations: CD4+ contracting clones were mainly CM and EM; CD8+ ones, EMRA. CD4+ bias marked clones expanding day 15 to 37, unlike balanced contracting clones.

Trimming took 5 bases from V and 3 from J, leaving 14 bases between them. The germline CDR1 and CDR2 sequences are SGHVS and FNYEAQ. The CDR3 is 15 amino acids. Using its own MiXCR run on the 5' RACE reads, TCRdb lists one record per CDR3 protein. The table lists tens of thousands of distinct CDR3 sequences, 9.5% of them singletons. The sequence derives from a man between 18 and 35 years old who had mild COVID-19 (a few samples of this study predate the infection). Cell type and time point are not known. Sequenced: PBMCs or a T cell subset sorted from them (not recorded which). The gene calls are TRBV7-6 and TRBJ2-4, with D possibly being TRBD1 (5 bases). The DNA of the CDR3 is TGTGCCAGCAGCCCCCTGGAAGGGGTCAAAAACATTCAGTACTTC. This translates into CASSPLEGVKNIQYF.